The 9 T cell receptor beta chains in this list originate from one sample, sequenced in a study of blood T cell repertoires in COVID-19. The data were produced by immunoSEQ multiplex PCR, yet TCRdb's version contains in-frame clones alone and is incomplete. The sample holds 200,000 to 300,000 clones, just under 90% seen once. Sequenced: PBMCs or T cells enriched from blood (not recorded which). These receptor sequences come from a woman in her twenties or thirties with acute COVID-19.

The gene calls are TRBV9 and TRBJ1-1, with a tentative D call TRBD1 (6 bases). The CDR3 is made up of 13 amino acids. CDR1 is SGDLS and CDR2 is YYNGEE in the germline V gene. Deletions cut 4 bases from V and 7 bases from J, with 14 bases between. The DNA of the CDR3 is TGTGCCAGCAGCCTAACCTCGACAGGTGAAGCTTTCTTT. Translating gives CASSLTSTGEAFF.

The CDR3 loop reads CASSLPGFGEAFF. The CDR3 region has the DNA TGTGCCAGCAGCTTACCGGGTTTTGGTGAAGCTTTCTTT. This chain links TRBV7-2 with TRBJ1-1; D not certain. V was clipped by 2 bases and J by 7 bases, with 11 bases between them. The CDR3 consists of 13 residues. Germline assignment: CDR1 SGHTA and CDR2 FQGNSA.

This clone was recorded a few times. The V call is TRBV28, the J call TRBJ1-5; D is possibly TRBD1 (5 bases). The CDR3 runs 16 residues. Germline lookup yields CDR1 MDHEN and CDR2 SYDVKM. Trimming took 2 bases from V and 6 from J, leaving 17 bases between them. The CDR3: CASSLKTAGWGQPQHF. The CDR3 region has the DNA TGTGCCAGCAGTTTAAAGACCGCAGGGTGGGGTCAGCCCCAGCATTTT.

The chain employs TRBV29-1 and TRBJ2-2; 11 bases line up with TRBD1. The germline V gene encodes CDR1 SQVTM and CDR2 ANQGSEA. There are 15 residues in the CDR3. V lost 5 bases, J lost 4 bases, and 6 bases stayed unmatched. The CDR3 region is CSVRDRGRATGELFF. CDR3 nucleotide sequence: TGCAGCGTTAGGGACAGGGGGAGAGCCACCGGGGAGCTGTTTTTT.

The chain uses TRBV4-1 and TRBJ1-2; D remains ambiguous. CDR1 and CDR2 (germline): MGHRA, YSYEKL. V lost 2 bases to trimming and J lost 2 bases, with 6 bases between them. The CDR3 contains 13 residues. The DNA for the CDR3 is TGCGCCAGCAGCCAACAGATAAACTATGGCTACACCTTC. Residues: CASSQQINYGYTF.

The CDR3 DNA reads TGTGCCAGCAGAGGGCCGGGGGAGGATGGTCAGCCCCAGCATTTT. Translation: CASRGPGEDGQPQHF. V gene TRBV6-5 combines with J gene TRBJ1-5; TRBD1 might be the D (5 bases). Trimming took 6 bases from V and 6 from J, leaving 18 bases between them. The CDR3 spans 15 residues. CDR1 and CDR2 from the germline V gene are MNHEY and SVGAGI.

This clone appeared a single time. The CDR3, as DNA: TGTGCCAGCAGCAAAAGAAGTCTAGCGGTCTACAATGAGCAGTTCTTC. This codes for CASSKRSLAVYNEQFF. The chain links TRBV7-9 to TRBJ2-1; TRBD2 agrees at 7 bases. This CDR3 is built from 16 residues. The germline V gene has CDR1 SEHNR and CDR2 FQNEAQ (reference sequence). V lost 5 bases, J lost 3 bases, and 10 bases stayed unmatched.

This clone has only a few counts. The chain has TRBV2 and TRBJ1-1; a weak D match, TRBD1 (6 bases). Trimming took 4 bases from V and 1 from J, leaving 13 bases between them. The CDR3 runs to 15 residues. Germline CDR1 and CDR2: SNHLY and FYNNEI. CDR3 nucleotides: TGTGCCAGCAGTGCCTCCAGGGGCAAGAACACTGAAGCTTTCTTT. Its protein is CASSASRGKNTEAFF.

The V gene is TRBV3-1 (or the pseudogene TRBV3-2), the J gene TRBJ2-6; TRBD1 agrees at 7 bases. The CDR3 consists of 15 residues. Germline CDR1 LGHDT, CDR2 YNNKEL (reference sequence). The trim removed 4 bases at V and 2 bases at J, leaving 2 bases unmatched. The CDR3 DNA sequence: TGTGCCAGCAGCCCCGACAGGGCTGGGGCCAACGTCCTGACTTTC. Its translation is CASSPDRAGANVLTF.